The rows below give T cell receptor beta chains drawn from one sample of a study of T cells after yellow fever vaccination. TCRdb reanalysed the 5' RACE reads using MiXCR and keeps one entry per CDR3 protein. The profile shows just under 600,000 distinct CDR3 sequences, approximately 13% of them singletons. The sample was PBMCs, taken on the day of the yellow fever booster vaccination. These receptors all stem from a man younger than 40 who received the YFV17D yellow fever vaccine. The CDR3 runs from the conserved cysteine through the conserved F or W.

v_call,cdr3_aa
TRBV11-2,CASTRTEDNSPLHF
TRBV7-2,CASSISTGSNYGYTF
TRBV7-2,CASSYQAPEFF
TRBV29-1,CSVEDIGGLGTEAFF
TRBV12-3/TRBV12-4,CASSSWGQGNQPQHF
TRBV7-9,CASSASKNEQFF
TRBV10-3,CAISRGTSGSYEQYF
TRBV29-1,CSVVAGGTSSSNEQFF
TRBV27,CASSPRRSSSTDTQYF
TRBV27,CASSLYRETSTDTQYF
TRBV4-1,CASSQDERVGDTQYF
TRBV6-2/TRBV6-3,CASSLGKTSGSMHEQYF
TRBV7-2,CASAAGLAGTGANVLTF
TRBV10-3,CAISEGTSGGETQYF
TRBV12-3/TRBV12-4,CASSPRLATPTDTQYF
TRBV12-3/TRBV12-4,CASSLDGGYEQYF
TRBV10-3,CAISESAVQETQYF
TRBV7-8,CASIQGSGTSGTQYF
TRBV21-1,CASSKKGLAGGKRYEQYF
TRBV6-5,CASRLGASGYNEQFF
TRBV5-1,CASSLVVTGSYEQYF
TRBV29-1,CSGQGIGTEAFF
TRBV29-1,CSGTPVSTDTQYF
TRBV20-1,CCARDPGQGNYNEQFF
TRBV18,CASSQTQTSGYEQYF
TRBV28,CASRGDRVGGVGANVLTF
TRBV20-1,CSAAKGLRQETQYF
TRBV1,CTSSQDRGGRDYGYTF
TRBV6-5,CASSYSMGVQTQYF
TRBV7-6,CASSLLVPEAFF
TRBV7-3,CASSSDSSGANVLTF
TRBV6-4,CASSEREGPDTQYF
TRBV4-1,CASSQALRGGEAFF
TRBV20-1,CSARDHGYTF
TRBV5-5,CASSWGQSTEAFF
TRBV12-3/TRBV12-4,CASSFDTGGPLHF
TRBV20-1,CSANSGRLFEQFF
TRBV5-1,CASSQGEASQPQHF
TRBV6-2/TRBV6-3,CASSSIYTSGVYNEQFF
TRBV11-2,CASSLDPHRAVQETQYF
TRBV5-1,CASSKTGEAYNEQFF
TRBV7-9,CASSSTAANPEGQFF
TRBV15,CATGPGLAKNEQFF
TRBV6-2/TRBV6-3,CASSSGTEAFF
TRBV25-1,CASSEFLDGYTF
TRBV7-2,CASSPLGHTKYEQYF
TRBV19,CASSFRTSGSESEQFF
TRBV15,CATSWGQEVNQPQHF
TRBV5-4,CASSLRTGLSYNEQFF
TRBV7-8,CASSPLGVSLVNTEAFF
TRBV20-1,CSARDGGIYNEQFF
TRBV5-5,CASRPGLSTDTQYF
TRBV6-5,CASSYSGGIGEKLFF
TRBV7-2,CASSPLPGTQYF
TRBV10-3,CAISEGRDGGTQYF